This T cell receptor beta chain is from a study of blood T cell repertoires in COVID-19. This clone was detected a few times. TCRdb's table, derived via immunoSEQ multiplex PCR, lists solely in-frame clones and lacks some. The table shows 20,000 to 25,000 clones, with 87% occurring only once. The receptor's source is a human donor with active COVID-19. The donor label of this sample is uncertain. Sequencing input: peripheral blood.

CDR3 DNA: TGTGCCAGCAGCCAAGAGGGGGGGCCCGGGGAGCTGTTTTTT. Residues: CASSQEGGPGELFF. V is TRBV3-1 (or the pseudogene TRBV3-2) and J is TRBJ2-2; maybe TRBD2 (7 bases). This CDR3 comprises 14 residues. Germline lookup yields CDR1 LGHDT and CDR2 YNNKEL (reference sequence). Trimming removed 0 bases from V and 6 bases from J, with 8 bases in between.